This TCR beta chain was captured in a study of T cell repertoires in cytomegalovirus infection. Whole-study context: Well-studied HLA-B-restricted CMV epitopes were used in the study alongside recently identified HLA-C-restricted ones. CMV infection together with matching HLA type was indicated by public TCR beta signatures. Study-wide results and caveats: CMV-specific TCR beta clonotypes restricted by HLA-C were the ones dominating the ex vivo response. There were carriers of CMV plus the relevant HLA, and cumulative public TCR beta family frequency identified them.

Concerning this clonotype: Antigen unknown.

TCRdb ran MiXCR on the reads and lists one entry per CDR3 protein. The repertoire holds about 700,000 distinct CDR3 sequences, around 30% seen once, with about 20% in the top ten. The CDR3 loop spans 13 amino acids. With 6 bases clipped from V and 8 bases from J, the junction kept 6 bases outside the gene matches. Germline values: CDR1 MRHNA, CDR2 SNTAGT. The material sequenced was cultured PBMCs, taken from culture after CMV antigen stimulation. This chain uses TRBV6-4 with TRBJ1-4, with 7 bases that match TRBD1. The receptor was derived from a human donor in good health (CMV status not recorded). Some clones in this sample may be carry-over from other donors' samples. The CDR3 reads CASSDRVGEKLFF. The CDR3 DNA is TGTGCCAGCAGCGACAGGGTCGGAGAAAAACTGTTTTTT.